The 30 T cell receptor beta chains reported below all come from one sample, sequenced in a study of immune evolution from preneoplasia to lung adenocarcinoma. The repertoire was sequenced with immunoSEQ multiplex PCR; TCRdb's copy has only in-frame clones and lacks some. The sample shows 9,500 to 10,000 clones, more than 70% of them seen only once. Sequences were obtained from FFPE minimally invasive lung adenocarcinoma tissue. Source of these receptors: a person aged 65-85 years with lung adenocarcinoma. Some clones in this sample may be carry-over from other donors' samples.

J is TRBJ2-1 and V is TRBV10-3; D might be TRBD2 (5 bases). CDR1 and CDR2 (germline): ENHRY, SYGVKD. V was cut by 9 bases and J by 6 bases, with 6 bases left in between. The CDR3 extends over 10 amino acids. Here the CDR3 reads CAIGLNEQFF. The CDR3 DNA is TGTGCCATTGGACTCAATGAGCAGTTCTTC.

V and J are TRBV6-6 and TRBJ2-1, with 9 bases identical to TRBD2. CDR3 length: 15 residues. V was pared by 8 bases and J by 3 bases, with 8 bases of the junction left unmatched. Germline V gene sequence: CDR1 MNHNY, CDR2 SVGAGI (reference sequence). The CDR3 DNA reads TGTGCCAGCGGGAATAGCGGGAGAGGCTACAATGAGCAGTTCTTC. Protein: CASGNSGRGYNEQFF.

This clone was recorded a few times. This chain links TRBV2 with TRBJ1-4; D gene ambiguous. The V and J ends lost 4 bases and 8 bases respectively, with 8 bases between them. The germline V gene has CDR1 SNHLY and CDR2 FYNNEI. The CDR3 runs 12 residues. The CDR3 loop reads CASSGVGEKLFF. Here the CDR3 DNA reads TGTGCCAGCAGTGGTGTGGGAGAAAAACTGTTTTTT.

V and J are TRBV29-1 and TRBJ2-7; 10 nucleotides align to TRBD2. Trimming cost V 4 bases and J 5 bases; bases outside gene matches: 5. The length of the CDR3 is 13 residues. Germline V gene data show CDR1 as SQVTM and CDR2 as ANQGSEA. In DNA form, the CDR3 reads TGCAGCGTTGGTCTAGCGGGAGTCCACGAGCAGTACTTC. This translates into CSVGLAGVHEQYF.

The chain joins TRBV5-5 to TRBJ2-7; D gene uncertain. V lost 4 bases to trimming and J lost 0 bases, with 14 bases between them. This CDR3 is 15 amino acids long. The germline gives CDR1 SGHKS, CDR2 YYEKEE (reference sequence). The CDR3 DNA reads TGTGCCAGCAGCACCGGACCGACAAGCTCCTACGAGCAGTACTTC. It codes for CASSTGPTSSYEQYF.

The chain recombines TRBV29-1 with TRBJ2-7; possibly TRBD1 for D (6 bases). The CDR3 runs to 11 residues. Trimming took 6 bases from V and 5 from J, leaving 11 bases between them. CDR1 is SQVTM, CDR2 ANQGSEA, per germline. DNA for the CDR3: TGCAGCGTGCCACAGGGCGACGAGCAGTACTTC. This encodes CSVPQGDEQYF.

This clone appeared once. The rearrangement joins TRBV6-1 to TRBJ2-1; D possibly matches TRBD1 or TRBD2 (5 bases each). Looked up from germline, CDR1 is MNHNS and CDR2 is SASEGT. The ends were cut back, 1 base at V and 0 bases at J, with 7 bases in the middle. The CDR3 sequence is 15 residues long. The CDR3 here is CASSEEGSSYNEQFF. In DNA, the CDR3 is TGTGCCAGCAGTGAAGAGGGGAGCTCCTACAATGAGCAGTTCTTC.

J is TRBJ2-2 and V is TRBV2, with D perhaps matching TRBD1 or TRBD2 (5 bases each). Germline V CDR1 and CDR2: SNHLY, FYNNEI. Trimming stripped 8 bases from V and 1 base from J, with 14 bases between. The CDR3 runs 15 residues. The CDR3 loop is CASFPPGGNTGELFF. For the CDR3, the DNA is TGTGCCAGCTTCCCACCTGGGGGGAACACCGGGGAGCTGTTTTTT.

The chain links TRBV19 to TRBJ1-1; D gene ambiguous. V gave up 3 bases and J gave up 3 bases, with 8 bases separating them. CDR3 size: 13 residues. CDR1 is LNHDA, CDR2 SQIVND, per germline (reference sequence). This chain's CDR3 is CASSIPPHTEAFF. The DNA for the CDR3 is TGTGCCAGTAGTATCCCCCCACACACTGAAGCTTTCTTT. Supplemented by reference TRBV19 and TRBJ1-1, the full variable domain reads DGGITQSPKYLFRKEGQNVTLSCEQNLNHDAMYWYRQDPGQGLRLIYYSQIVNDFQKGDIAEGYSVSREKKESFPLTVTSAQKNPTAFYLCASSIPPHTEAFFGQGTRLTVV.

This clone was counted once. The V gene is TRBV19, the J gene TRBJ2-7, with D perhaps assigned TRBD1 or TRBD2 (6 bases each). The CDR3 runs to 12 residues. V was shortened by 3 bases and J by 7 bases, with 10 bases between the two germline ends. Germline values: CDR1 LNHDA, CDR2 SQIVND (reference sequence). DNA of the CDR3: TGTGCCAGTAGTATGGGGGGCCGGGAGCAGTACTTC. The encoded protein is CASSMGGREQYF.

This chain joins TRBV2 and TRBJ2-7, with a tentative D call TRBD2 (6 bases). The CDR3 is made up of 13 amino acids. Germline CDR1 SNHLY, CDR2 FYNNEI. Deletions cut 8 bases from V and 5 bases from J, with 16 bases between. In DNA form, the CDR3 reads TGTGCCAGCCGCTCCGGGAGATTCGACGAGCAGTACTTC. As protein: CASRSGRFDEQYF.

The chain couples TRBV12-5 to TRBJ2-1; no firm D call. This CDR3 contains 13 residues. Trimming took off 6 bases at V and 9 bases at J, with 15 bases between the two ends. Germline-derived CDR1 and CDR2 are LGHNT and FRNRAP. The CDR3 here is CASGISTRPEQFF. For the CDR3, the DNA is TGTGCTAGTGGGATTTCCACCCGCCCTGAGCAGTTCTTC.

This clone is a singleton in its sample. The J gene is TRBJ2-3, the V gene TRBV10-3; possible D gene TRBD1, 5 bases. CDR3 length: 13 residues. V was clipped by 6 bases and J by 6 bases, with 13 bases between them. Germline CDR1 ENHRY, CDR2 SYGVKD. The CDR3 protein is CAISALKGDTQYF. The CDR3 DNA is TGTGCCATCAGCGCCTTAAAGGGGGATACGCAGTATTTT.

A remark on this clone: Sequence at one end of the junction differs from germline and may be a read error. V gene TRBV6-1 combines with J gene TRBJ2-1; 10 bases align to TRBD2. Germline V gene lookup returns CDR1 MNHNS and CDR2 SASEGT. This CDR3 contains 16 residues. The CDR3 loop is CASSEEVAGGTNKQFF. The CDR3 DNA reads TGTGCCAGCAGTGAAGAGGTAGCGGGGGGAACCAATAAGCAGTTCTTC.

The rearrangement joins TRBV2 to TRBJ2-3, with TRBD2 matching over 9 bases. CDR3 length: 15 amino acids. J lost 0 bases, V lost 6 bases, and 4 bases had no gene match. CDR1 and CDR2 (germline): SNHLY, FYNNEI. For the CDR3, the DNA is TGTGCCAGCAGAAGGCGGGGGGGCAGCACAGATACGCAGTATTTT. Its translation: CASRRRGGSTDTQYF.

Comment on this clone: This CDR3 is also generated by other DNA sequences in the sample. The gene calls are TRBV28 and TRBJ2-5, with 7 bases matching TRBD1. In germline, CDR1 is MDHEN, CDR2 SYDVKM. The CDR3 has 15 amino acids. V lost 2 bases to trimming and J lost 5 bases; unmatched junction nucleotides: 8. CDR3: CASSLNLRGRETQYF. DNA for the CDR3: TGTGCCAGCAGTTTAAATTTAAGGGGGCGGGAGACCCAGTACTTC. The full variable domain, rest sourced from reference TRBV28 and TRBJ2-5, is DVKVTQSSRYLVKRTGEKVFLECVQDMDHENMFWYRQDPGLGLRLIYFSYDVKMKEKGDIPEGYSVSREKKERFSLILESASTNQTSMYLCASSLNLRGRETQYFGPGTRLLVL.

The DNA of the CDR3 is TGTGCCAGTCGTGGAGGAACGGTTGTCGGCTACAATGAGCAGTTCTTC. Its translation: CASRGGTVVGYNEQFF. V usage is TRBV11-3 and J usage is TRBJ2-1; possibly TRBD2 for D (5 bases). CDR1 is SGHNT and CDR2 is YENEEA in the germline V gene. V lost 9 bases, J lost 3 bases, and 21 bases lay in between. The CDR3 is 16 amino acids.

A note on this clone: Other DNA sequences in the sample encode the same CDR3. The rearrangement joins TRBV12-2 to TRBJ1-3; the D call TRBD1 from the table was never checked on the DNA. TRBV12-2 is a recognized pseudogene. This CDR3 is 16 amino acids long. Here the CDR3 reads CASRLDRHYSGNTIYF. The DNA of the CDR3 is TGTGCAAGTCGCTTAGATAGACATTACTCTGGAAATACTATATATTTT.

This clone has just a few counts. The rearrangement uses TRBV27 and TRBJ2-3, with D unresolved. Germline CDR1 MNHEY, CDR2 SMNVEV (reference sequence). V was pared by 5 bases and J by 0 bases, with 15 bases between. The CDR3 has 16 residues. In nucleotides, the CDR3 is TGTGCCAGCAGTGTAGGATATGTGGGAAGCACAGATACGCAGTATTTT. Its protein is CASSVGYVGSTDTQYF.

The sample holds one count of this clone. The rearrangement uses TRBV9 and TRBJ1-4, with D perhaps TRBD1 (6 bases). Germline values: CDR1 SGDLS, CDR2 YYNGEE. V gave up 0 bases and J gave up 4 bases, with 10 bases separating them. There are 15 residues in the CDR3. In nucleotides, the CDR3 is TGTGCCAGCAGCGTAGAGGGGACATATAATGAAAAACTGTTTTTT. Protein sequence: CASSVEGTYNEKLFF.

V is TRBV4-2 and J is TRBJ1-3, with 7 positions matching TRBD1. With 0 bases clipped from V and 4 bases from J, the junction kept 0 bases outside the gene matches. Germline assignment: CDR1 LGHNA and CDR2 YNFKEQ. This CDR3 has 14 amino acids. The CDR3 region has the DNA TGTGCCAGCAGCCAAGAGACAGGGGGAAACACCATATATTTT. As protein: CASSQETGGNTIYF.

V and J are TRBV29-1 and TRBJ2-7; TRBD1 agrees at 9 bases. V shed 7 bases, J shed 3 bases, and the junction held 7 bases outside the gene matches. This CDR3 spans 13 amino acids. Per the germline V gene, CDR1 is SQVTM and CDR2 is ANQGSEA. CDR3 coding DNA: TGCAGCGCCACCGGGACAGGGAGCTACGAGCAGTACTTC. Amino acids: CSATGTGSYEQYF.

The gene calls are TRBV30 and TRBJ1-5, with D possibly being TRBD1 (5 bases). The CDR3 spans 15 residues. Trimming pared 1 base from V and 6 bases from J, leaving 16 bases between. Per the germline V gene, CDR1 is GTSNPN and CDR2 is SVGIG (reference sequence). The CDR3: CAWSDGVGGSQPQHF. CDR3 DNA: TGTGCCTGGAGTGATGGGGTTGGGGGGAGTCAGCCCCAGCATTTT.

This sequence joins TRBV28 and TRBJ2-1; 12 bases map to TRBD2. The V gene's germline CDR1 is MDHEN and CDR2 SYDVKM. This CDR3 contains 14 residues. V shed 8 bases, J shed 9 bases, and the junction held 8 bases outside the gene matches. CDR3 DNA: TGTGCCAGCTTACCGGGACTAGCGGGTAGTGAGCAGTTCTTC. Protein product: CASLPGLAGSEQFF.

This sequence joins TRBV30 and TRBJ2-7; TRBD1 agrees at 7 bases. The CDR3 has 15 amino acids. Germline V gene data show CDR1 as GTSNPN and CDR2 as SVGIG (reference sequence). Losses at the gene ends were 7 bases for V and 2 bases for J; bases not matched to a gene: 14. Here the CDR3 DNA reads TGTGCCTACGCAAGCTCCGGGACAGCCACCTACGAGCAGTACTTC. This codes for CAYASSGTATYEQYF.

The gene calls are TRBV29-1 and TRBJ2-2; D not resolved. Trimming took 4 bases from V and 6 from J, leaving 3 bases between them. Per the germline V gene, CDR1 is SQVTM and CDR2 is ANQGSEA. This CDR3 has 10 amino acids. CDR3 sequence: CSVGSGELFF. CDR3 nucleotide sequence: TGCAGCGTTGGCTCCGGGGAGCTGTTTTTT.

V gene TRBV5-1 combines with J gene TRBJ2-7; 7 nucleotides line up with TRBD1. Trimming took 5 bases from V and 6 from J; bases not matched to a gene: 5. The CDR3 sequence is 12 residues long. The germline CDR1 and CDR2 sequences are SGHRS and YFSETQ. As DNA, the CDR3 is TGCGCCAGCAGACAACAGGGGTCCGAGCAGTACTTC. Encoded protein: CASRQQGSEQYF.

This chain joins TRBV7-9 and TRBJ1-4, with D maybe TRBD1 (6 bases). This CDR3 contains 14 residues. Germline-derived CDR1 and CDR2 are SEHNR and FQNEAQ (reference sequence). The V gene lost 8 bases and the J gene lost 5 bases, with 15 bases spanning the gap. The CDR3: CASREQGLNEKLFF. The CDR3 DNA sequence: TGTGCCAGCCGAGAACAGGGCCTCAATGAAAAACTGTTTTTT.

Only one count was recorded for this clone. The J gene is TRBJ2-5, the V gene TRBV6-6; 12 nucleotides align to TRBD2. J lost 14 bases, V lost 0 bases, and 10 bases had no gene match. CDR1 is MNHNY and CDR2 is SVGAGI in the germline V gene (reference sequence). CDR3 size: 15 residues. CDR3 bases: TGTGCCAGCAGTTACTCAACTAGCGGGGGGTCACAATCTTACTTC. Its protein is CASSYSTSGGSQSYF.

With regard to this clone: The junction departs from the called germline gene at one end, perhaps through a read error. The CDR3 DNA sequence: TGTGCCGGCAGCTTGCCTCCGGGACTCCACACAGATACGCAGTATTTT. Translation: CAGSLPPGLHTDTQYF. The gene calls are TRBV7-9 and TRBJ2-3; D might be TRBD2 (6 bases). Germline V CDR1 and CDR2: SEHNR, FQNEAQ (reference sequence). The CDR3 sequence is 16 residues long.